Presented here are 16 T cell receptor beta chains from one specimen sequenced in a study of blood T cell repertoires in COVID-19. Sequenced by immunoSEQ multiplex PCR; TCRdb stores in-frame clones only, minus some. The sample records about 64,000 clones, about three quarters being singletons. The sample taken for sequencing was peripheral blood. The receptors come from a human donor in a cohort sampled during active COVID-19.

The chain links TRBV6-5 to TRBJ1-3; a possible D gene is TRBD1 (5 bases). Germline V gives CDR1 MNHEY, CDR2 SVGAGI. The CDR3 loop spans 15 amino acids. V lost 6 bases to trimming and J lost 2 bases, with 14 bases between them. CDR3 DNA sequence: TGTGCCAGCAGCTATGGGGGAGGGGCTGGAAACACCATATATTTT. Protein sequence: CASSYGGGAGNTIYF.

V usage is TRBV15 and J usage is TRBJ2-7; 13 bases fit TRBD2. The CDR3 is made up of 16 amino acids. Looked up from germline, CDR1 is LNHNV and CDR2 is YYDKDF (reference sequence). The V gene end was trimmed by 1 base and the J gene end by 3 bases; junction bases not matched to a gene: 3. The CDR3 DNA reads as TGTGCCACCAGCAGAGGCGGGACTAGCGGGGACTACGAGCAGTACTTC. It is translated as CATSRGGTSGDYEQYF.

On this clone itself: Other DNA sequences in this sample translate to the same CDR3. The chain is built from TRBV30 and TRBJ1-5, with 8 positions matching TRBD1. J was trimmed by 1 base and V by 2 bases; bases with no gene match: 1. This CDR3 spans 14 amino acids. Per the germline V gene, CDR1 is GTSNPN and CDR2 is SVGIG (reference sequence). DNA of the CDR3: TGTGCCTGGAGTCAGGGGGCAAGCAATCAGCCCCAGCATTTT. It is translated as CAWSQGASNQPQHF.

This chain links TRBV10-2 with TRBJ2-1, with 12 bases identical to TRBD2. V was pared by 2 bases and J by 5 bases, with 7 bases of the junction left unmatched. Germline CDR1 and CDR2: WSHSY and SAAADI. The CDR3 has 17 residues. The DNA for the CDR3 is TGCGCCAGCAGTGAGCCAATACTAGCGGGGGGTAACAATGAGCAGTTCTTC. Protein sequence: CASSEPILAGGNNEQFF.

This chain connects TRBV11-2 to TRBJ1-2; maybe TRBD1 (5 bases). The CDR3 is made up of 14 amino acids. V was trimmed by 3 bases and J by 2 bases, leaving 10 bases between them. CDR1 and CDR2 (germline): SGHAT, FQNNGV. The CDR3 spells CASSFSDKNYGYTF. CDR3 DNA: TGTGCCAGCAGCTTCTCGGACAAAAACTATGGCTACACCTTC.

The chain employs TRBV14 and TRBJ1-2; 7 bases map to TRBD1. The CDR3 consists of 13 residues. Unmatched junction bases numbered 1, after V lost 2 bases and J lost 4 bases. Germline V lookup: CDR1 SGHDN, CDR2 FVKESK. The CDR3 region has the DNA TGTGCCAGCAGCCAAAGGGGGCTCTATGGCTACACCTTC. As protein: CASSQRGLYGYTF.

The rearrangement links TRBV20-1 to TRBJ2-3; 13 bases agree with TRBD2. J was trimmed by 0 bases and V by 3 bases; bases with no gene match: 15. The CDR3 sequence is 20 residues long. Germline CDR1 and CDR2: DFQATT and SNEGSKA (reference sequence). The CDR3 sequence: CSASPLTSGGSRPSTDTQYF. CDR3 DNA sequence: TGCAGTGCTAGTCCCTTGACTAGCGGGGGGTCCCGACCTAGCACAGATACGCAGTATTTT.

This clone was observed a few times. V is TRBV9 and J is TRBJ1-1, with D unclear. The CDR3 is 13 residues long. Germline CDR1 SGDLS, CDR2 YYNGEE. V was trimmed by 0 bases and J by 2 bases, leaving 5 bases between them. DNA for the CDR3: TGTGCCAGCAGCGTAGATCAAAACACTGAAGCTTTCTTT. This translates into CASSVDQNTEAFF.

The chain combines TRBV2 with TRBJ1-1; D unclear. V was clipped by 6 bases and J by 4 bases, with 9 bases between them. Per germline, CDR1 SNHLY and CDR2 FYNNEI. The CDR3 totals 12 residues. CDR3 protein: CASSESITEAFF. Written as DNA, the CDR3 is TGTGCCAGCAGCGAGAGCATCACTGAAGCTTTCTTT. The whole variable domain, remainder taken from reference TRBV2 and TRBJ1-1, is EPEVTQTPSHQVTQMGQEVILRCVPISNHLYFYWYRQILGQKVEFLVSFYNNEISEKSEIFDDQFSVERPDGSNFTLKIRSTKLEDSAMYFCASSESITEAFFGQGTRLTVV.

By share, this clone ranks as medium-sized. The chain links TRBV29-1 to TRBJ1-5; 7 bases agree with TRBD1. Germline-derived CDR1 and CDR2 are SQVTM and ANQGSEA. V shed 7 bases, J shed 5 bases, and the junction held 8 bases outside the gene matches. The CDR3 loop spans 13 amino acids. CDR3 DNA: TGCAGCGCCACGACAGGGATGGATCAGCCCCAGCATTTT. This encodes CSATTGMDQPQHF.

This clone was seen only once. J is TRBJ2-7 and V is TRBV24-1; TRBD1 aligns across 10 bases. Germline V lookup: CDR1 KGHDR, CDR2 SFDVKD. V dropped 5 bases and J dropped 5; count of bases not matched to a gene: 14. The CDR3 loop spans 17 amino acids. CDR3 residues: CATSGLDSGTGDHEQYF. As DNA, the CDR3 is TGTGCCACCAGTGGGTTAGACTCCGGGACAGGGGATCACGAGCAGTACTTC.

V gene TRBV9 combines with J gene TRBJ1-5; no firm D call. CDR1 is SGDLS, CDR2 YYNGEE, per germline. V shed 4 bases and J shed 4 bases, with 15 bases lying between them. The CDR3 length is 15 residues. The CDR3 protein is CASSLDGGLNQPQHF. DNA of the CDR3: TGTGCCAGCAGCCTGGATGGCGGACTAAATCAGCCCCAGCATTTT.

This clone was observed once. This chain links TRBV3-1 (or the pseudogene TRBV3-2) with TRBJ2-4; 14 nucleotides line up with TRBD2. Germline-derived CDR1 and CDR2 are LGHDT and YNNKEL (reference sequence). V dropped 3 bases and J dropped 1; count of bases not matched to a gene: 8. The CDR3 is 19 amino acids. The CDR3 spells CASSQSRTSGGFAKNIQYF. As DNA, the CDR3 is TGTGCCAGCAGCCAGTCCCGGACTAGCGGGGGGTTCGCCAAAAACATTCAGTACTTC.

The genes are TRBV6-2 or TRBV6-3 and TRBJ1-1; possibly TRBD1 for D (6 bases). Germline lookup yields CDR1 MNHEY and CDR2 SVGEGT. The CDR3 runs 15 residues. The V end was cut by 5 bases, the J end by 1 base, with 14 bases between. The CDR3 loop is CASSAWGGANTEAFF. CDR3 in DNA: TGTGCCAGCAGTGCTTGGGGGGGGGCGAACACTGAAGCTTTCTTT.

The V and J genes are TRBV3-1 (or the pseudogene TRBV3-2) and TRBJ2-5, with a tentative D call TRBD1 (6 bases). From germline, CDR1 is LGHDT and CDR2 YNNKEL (reference sequence). Trimming cost V 5 bases and J 6 bases, with 19 bases left between them. The CDR3 loop spans 15 amino acids. CDR3 sequence: CASSNRDNDRQTQYF. CDR3 DNA: TGTGCCAGCAGCAACCGGGACAACGACCGGCAGACCCAGTACTTC.

This sequence joins TRBV3-1 (or the pseudogene TRBV3-2) and TRBJ1-4, with 12 bases fitting TRBD1. The trim removed 4 bases at V and 2 bases at J, leaving 11 bases unmatched. Germline V gene data show CDR1 as LGHDT and CDR2 as YNNKEL (reference sequence). This CDR3 comprises 19 residues. The CDR3, as DNA: TGTGCCAGCAGCCGCCACAGCCGGGACAGGGGGCTTACTAATGAAAAACTGTTTTTT. The encoded protein is CASSRHSRDRGLTNEKLFF.